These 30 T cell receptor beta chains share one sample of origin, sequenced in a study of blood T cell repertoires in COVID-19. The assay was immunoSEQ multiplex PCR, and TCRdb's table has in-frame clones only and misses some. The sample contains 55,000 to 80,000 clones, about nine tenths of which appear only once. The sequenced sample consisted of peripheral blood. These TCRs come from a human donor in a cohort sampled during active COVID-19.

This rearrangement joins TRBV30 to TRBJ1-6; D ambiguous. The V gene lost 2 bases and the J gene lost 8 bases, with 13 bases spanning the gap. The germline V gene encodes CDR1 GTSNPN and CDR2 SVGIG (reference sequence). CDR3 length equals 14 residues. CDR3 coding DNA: TGTGCCTGGAGTTTACCTAGAGCTTATTCACCCCTCCACTTT. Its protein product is CAWSLPRAYSPLHF.

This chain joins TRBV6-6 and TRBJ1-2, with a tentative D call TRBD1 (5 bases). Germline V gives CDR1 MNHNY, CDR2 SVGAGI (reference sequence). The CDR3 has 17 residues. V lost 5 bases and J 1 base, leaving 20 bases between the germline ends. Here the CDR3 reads CASSLGTGPLNNYGYTF. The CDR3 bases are TGTGCCAGCAGTCTCGGTACAGGACCTCTAAATAACTATGGCTACACCTTC.

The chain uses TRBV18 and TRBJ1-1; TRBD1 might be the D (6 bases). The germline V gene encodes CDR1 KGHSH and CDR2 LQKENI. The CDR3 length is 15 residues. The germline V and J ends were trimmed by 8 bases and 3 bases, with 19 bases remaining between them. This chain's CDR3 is CASTSSGAGDTEAFF. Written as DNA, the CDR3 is TGTGCCAGCACCTCGTCGGGGGCGGGGGACACTGAAGCTTTCTTT.

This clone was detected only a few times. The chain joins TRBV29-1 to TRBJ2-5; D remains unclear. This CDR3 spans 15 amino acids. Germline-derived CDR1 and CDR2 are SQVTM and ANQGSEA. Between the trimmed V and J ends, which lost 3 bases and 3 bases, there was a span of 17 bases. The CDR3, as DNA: TGCAGCGTTGATTCTGTAATGGGCCAGGAAGAGACCCAGTACTTC. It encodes CSVDSVMGQEETQYF.

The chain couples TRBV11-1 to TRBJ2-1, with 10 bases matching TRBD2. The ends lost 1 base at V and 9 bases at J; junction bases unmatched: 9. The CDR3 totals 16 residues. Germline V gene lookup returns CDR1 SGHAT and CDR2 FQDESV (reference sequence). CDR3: CASSLGLAGVVSEQFF. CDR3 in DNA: TGTGCCAGCAGCTTAGGGCTAGCGGGAGTAGTTAGTGAGCAGTTCTTC.

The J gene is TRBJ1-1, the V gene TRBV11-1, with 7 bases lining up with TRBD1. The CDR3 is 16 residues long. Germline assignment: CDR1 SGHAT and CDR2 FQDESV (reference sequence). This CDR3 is CAVTLPQGGFNTEAFF. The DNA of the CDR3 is TGTGCAGTTACCCTTCCCCAGGGGGGATTTAACACTGAAGCTTTCTTT.

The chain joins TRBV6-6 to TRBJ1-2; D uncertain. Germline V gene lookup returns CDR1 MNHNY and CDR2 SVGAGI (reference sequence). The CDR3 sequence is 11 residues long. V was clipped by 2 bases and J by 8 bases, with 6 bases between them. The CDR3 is CASSYLIGYTF. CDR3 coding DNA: TGTGCCAGCAGTTACCTTATAGGCTACACCTTC.

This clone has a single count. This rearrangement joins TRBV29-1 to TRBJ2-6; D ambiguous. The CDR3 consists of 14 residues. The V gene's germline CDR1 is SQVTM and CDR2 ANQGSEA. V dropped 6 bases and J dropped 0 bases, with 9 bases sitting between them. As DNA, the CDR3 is TGCAGCGTGGGCCAGGTCTCTGGGGCCAACGTCCTGACTTTC. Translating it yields CSVGQVSGANVLTF.

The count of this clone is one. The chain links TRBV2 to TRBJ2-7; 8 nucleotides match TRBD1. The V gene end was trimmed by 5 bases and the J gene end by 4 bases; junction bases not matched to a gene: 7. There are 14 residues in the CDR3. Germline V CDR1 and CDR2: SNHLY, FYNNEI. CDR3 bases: TGTGCCAGCAGTAAACGGACAGGGAGATACGAGCAGTACTTC. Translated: CASSKRTGRYEQYF.

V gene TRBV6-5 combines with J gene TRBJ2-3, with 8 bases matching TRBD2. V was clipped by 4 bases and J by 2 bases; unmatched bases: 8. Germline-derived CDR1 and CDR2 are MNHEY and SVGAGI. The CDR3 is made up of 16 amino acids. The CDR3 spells CASSSIAGTLTDTQYF. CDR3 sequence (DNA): TGTGCCAGCAGTTCAATAGCGGGGACGCTCACAGATACGCAGTATTTT.

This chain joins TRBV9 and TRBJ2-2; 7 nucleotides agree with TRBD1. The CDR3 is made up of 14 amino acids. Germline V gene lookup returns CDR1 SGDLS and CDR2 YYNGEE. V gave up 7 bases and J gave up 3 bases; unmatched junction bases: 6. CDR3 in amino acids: CASRGTGDTGELFF. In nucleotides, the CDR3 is TGTGCCAGCCGAGGTACAGGGGACACCGGGGAGCTGTTTTTT.

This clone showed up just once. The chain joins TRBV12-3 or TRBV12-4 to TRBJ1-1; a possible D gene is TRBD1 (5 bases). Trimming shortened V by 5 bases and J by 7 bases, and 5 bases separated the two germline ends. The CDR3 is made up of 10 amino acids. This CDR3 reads CASSRGEAFF. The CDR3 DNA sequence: TGTGCCAGCAGTAGGGGTGAAGCTTTCTTT.

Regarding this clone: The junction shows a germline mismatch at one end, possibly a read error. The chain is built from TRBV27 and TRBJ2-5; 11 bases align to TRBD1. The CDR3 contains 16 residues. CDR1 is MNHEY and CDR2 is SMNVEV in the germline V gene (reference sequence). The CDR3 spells CASSLSMGDRGVPGNF. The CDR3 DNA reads TGTGCCAGCAGTTTATCGATGGGGGACAGGGGGGTCCCGGGGAACTTC.

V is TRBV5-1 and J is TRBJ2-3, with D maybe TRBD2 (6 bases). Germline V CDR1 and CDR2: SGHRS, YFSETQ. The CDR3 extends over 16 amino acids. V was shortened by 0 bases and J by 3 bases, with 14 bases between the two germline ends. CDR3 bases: TGCGCCAGCAGCTTGGGGTACGGGGGAGGTACAGATACGCAGTATTTT. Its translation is CASSLGYGGGTDTQYF. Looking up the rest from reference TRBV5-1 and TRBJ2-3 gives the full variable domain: KAGVTQTPRYLIKTRGQQVTLSCSPISGHRSVSWYQQTPGQGLQFLFEYFSETQRNKGNFPGRFSGRQFSNSRSEMNVSTLELGDSALYLCASSLGYGGGTDTQYFGPGTRLTVL.

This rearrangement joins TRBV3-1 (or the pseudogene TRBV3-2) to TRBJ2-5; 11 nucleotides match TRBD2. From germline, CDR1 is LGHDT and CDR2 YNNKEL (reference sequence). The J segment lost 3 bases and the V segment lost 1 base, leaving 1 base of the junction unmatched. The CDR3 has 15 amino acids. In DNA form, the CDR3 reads TGTGCCAGCAGCCAAGGACTAGCGGGGAAAGAGACCCAGTACTTC. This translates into CASSQGLAGKETQYF.

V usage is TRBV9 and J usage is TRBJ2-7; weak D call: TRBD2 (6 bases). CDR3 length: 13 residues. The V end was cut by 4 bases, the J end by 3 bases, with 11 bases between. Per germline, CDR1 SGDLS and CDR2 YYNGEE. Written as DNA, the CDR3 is TGTGCCAGCAGCCCACTGGGGGGCTACGAGCAGTACTTC. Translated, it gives CASSPLGGYEQYF.

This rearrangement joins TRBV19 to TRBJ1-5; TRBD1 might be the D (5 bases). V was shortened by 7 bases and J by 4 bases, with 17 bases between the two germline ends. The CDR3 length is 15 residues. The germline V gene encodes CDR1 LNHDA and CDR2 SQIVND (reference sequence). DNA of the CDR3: TGTGCCAGTACTCTCCACGGGGAGGGGAATCAGCCCCAGCATTTT. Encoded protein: CASTLHGEGNQPQHF.

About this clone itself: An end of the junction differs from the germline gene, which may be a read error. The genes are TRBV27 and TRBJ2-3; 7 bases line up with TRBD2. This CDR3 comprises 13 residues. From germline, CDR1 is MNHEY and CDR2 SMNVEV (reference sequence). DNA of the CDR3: TGTGCCAGCAGTCAACTCCTTAGCGGGCCCACTTCTTTT. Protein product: CASSQLLSGPTSF.

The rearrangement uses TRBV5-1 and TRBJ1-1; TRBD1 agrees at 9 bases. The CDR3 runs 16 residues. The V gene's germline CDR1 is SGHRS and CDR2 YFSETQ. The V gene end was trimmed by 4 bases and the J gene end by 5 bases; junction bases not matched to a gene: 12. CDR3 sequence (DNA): TGCGCCAGCAGCCGATCCGGGACAGGGTTCGGGACTGAAGCTTTCTTT. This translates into CASSRSGTGFGTEAFF. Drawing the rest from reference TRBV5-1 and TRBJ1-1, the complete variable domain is KAGVTQTPRYLIKTRGQQVTLSCSPISGHRSVSWYQQTPGQGLQFLFEYFSETQRNKGNFPGRFSGRQFSNSRSEMNVSTLELGDSALYLCASSRSGTGFGTEAFFGQGTRLTVV.

CDR3 loop: CASSLQGNSGNTIYF. CDR3 coding DNA: TGTGCCAGCAGCTTACAGGGGAATTCTGGAAACACCATATATTTT. The chain has TRBV7-8 and TRBJ1-3; D perhaps matches TRBD1 (6 bases). The germline gives CDR1 SGHVS, CDR2 FQNEAQ. Trimming removed 2 bases from V and 1 base from J, with 9 bases in between. The CDR3 has 15 amino acids.

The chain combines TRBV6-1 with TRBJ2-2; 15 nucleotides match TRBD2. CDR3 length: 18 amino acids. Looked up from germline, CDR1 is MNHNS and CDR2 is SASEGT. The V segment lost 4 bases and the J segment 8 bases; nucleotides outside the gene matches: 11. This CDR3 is CASSGTSGRAGRAGELFF. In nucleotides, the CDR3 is TGTGCCAGCAGTGGGACTAGCGGGAGGGCCGGGCGAGCTGGGGAGCTGTTTTTT.

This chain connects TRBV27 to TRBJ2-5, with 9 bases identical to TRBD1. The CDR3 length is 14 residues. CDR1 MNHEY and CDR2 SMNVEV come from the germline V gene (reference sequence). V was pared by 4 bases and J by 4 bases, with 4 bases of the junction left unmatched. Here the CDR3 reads CASSSTGGGETQYF. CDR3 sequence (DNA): TGTGCCAGCAGTTCCACAGGGGGCGGAGAGACCCAGTACTTC.

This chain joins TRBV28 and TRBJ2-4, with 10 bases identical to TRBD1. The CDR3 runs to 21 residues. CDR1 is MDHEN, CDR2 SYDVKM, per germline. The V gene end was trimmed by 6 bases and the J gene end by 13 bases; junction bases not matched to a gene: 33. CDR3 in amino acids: CASSPPRRGQGYTLTPPTQYF. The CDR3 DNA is TGTGCCAGCAGCCCCCCCCGACGGGGACAGGGGTACACCCTCACCCCTCCCACGCAGTACTTC. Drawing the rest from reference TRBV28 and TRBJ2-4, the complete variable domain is DVKVTQSSRYLVKRTGEKVFLECVQDMDHENMFWYRQDPGLGLRLIYFSYDVKMKEKGDIPEGYSVSREKKERFSLILESASTNQTSMYLCASSPPRRGQGYTLTPPTQYFGAGTRLSVL.

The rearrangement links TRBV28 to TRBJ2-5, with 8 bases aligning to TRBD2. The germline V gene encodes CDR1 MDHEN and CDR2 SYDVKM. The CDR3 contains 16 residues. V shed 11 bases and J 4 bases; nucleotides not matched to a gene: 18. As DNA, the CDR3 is TGTGCCCCCCCGTCGGGGGGGCCTAAATTGGGAGAGACCCAGTACTTC. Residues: CAPPSGGPKLGETQYF.

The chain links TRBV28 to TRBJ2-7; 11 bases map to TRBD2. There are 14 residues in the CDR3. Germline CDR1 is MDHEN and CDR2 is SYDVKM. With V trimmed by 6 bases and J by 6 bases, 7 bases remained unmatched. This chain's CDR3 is CASRLAGGRSEQYF. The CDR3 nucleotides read TGTGCCAGCAGGTTAGCGGGAGGGCGAAGCGAGCAGTACTTC.

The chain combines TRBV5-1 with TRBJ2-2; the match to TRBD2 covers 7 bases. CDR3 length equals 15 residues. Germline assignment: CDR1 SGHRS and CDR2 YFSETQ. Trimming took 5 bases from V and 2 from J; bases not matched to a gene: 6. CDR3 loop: CASRIAGVNTGELFF. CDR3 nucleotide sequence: TGCGCCAGCAGGATTGCGGGGGTCAACACCGGGGAGCTGTTTTTT.

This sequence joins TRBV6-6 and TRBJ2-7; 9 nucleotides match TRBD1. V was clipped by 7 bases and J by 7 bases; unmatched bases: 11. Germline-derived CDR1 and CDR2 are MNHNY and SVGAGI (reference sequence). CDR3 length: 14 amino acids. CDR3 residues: CASTRDRASFEQYF. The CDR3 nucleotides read TGTGCCAGCACCCGGGACAGGGCCTCTTTTGAGCAGTACTTC.

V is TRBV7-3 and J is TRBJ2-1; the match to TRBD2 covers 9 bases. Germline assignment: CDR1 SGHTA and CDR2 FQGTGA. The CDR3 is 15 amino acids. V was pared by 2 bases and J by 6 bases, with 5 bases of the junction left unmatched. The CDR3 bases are TGTGCCAGCAGCTTAGGCCTAGCGGGACTCAATGAGCAGTTCTTC. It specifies CASSLGLAGLNEQFF.

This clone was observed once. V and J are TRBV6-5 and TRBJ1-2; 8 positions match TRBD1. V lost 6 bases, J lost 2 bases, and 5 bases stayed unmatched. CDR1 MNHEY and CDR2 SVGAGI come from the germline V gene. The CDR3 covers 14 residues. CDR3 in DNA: TGTGCCAGCAGGAGCCGGACAGGGAACTATGGCTACACCTTC. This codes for CASRSRTGNYGYTF.

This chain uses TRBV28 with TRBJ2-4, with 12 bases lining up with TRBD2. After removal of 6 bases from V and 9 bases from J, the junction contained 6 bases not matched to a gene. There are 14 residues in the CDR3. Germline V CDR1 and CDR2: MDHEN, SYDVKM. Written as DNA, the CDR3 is TGTGCCAGCAGGACTCTAGCGGGGGGGTTCATTCAGTACTTC. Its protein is CASRTLAGGFIQYF.